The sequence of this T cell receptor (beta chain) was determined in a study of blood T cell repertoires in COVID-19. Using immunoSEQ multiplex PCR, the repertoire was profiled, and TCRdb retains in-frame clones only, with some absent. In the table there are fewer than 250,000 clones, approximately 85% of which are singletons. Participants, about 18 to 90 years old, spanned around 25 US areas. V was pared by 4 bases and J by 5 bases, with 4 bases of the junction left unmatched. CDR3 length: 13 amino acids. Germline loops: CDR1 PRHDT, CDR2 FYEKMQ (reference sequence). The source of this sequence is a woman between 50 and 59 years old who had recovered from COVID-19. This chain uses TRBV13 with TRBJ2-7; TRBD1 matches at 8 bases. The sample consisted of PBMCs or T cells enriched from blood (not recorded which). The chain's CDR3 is CASSSQGANEQYF. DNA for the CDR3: TGTGCCAGCAGCTCCCAGGGGGCTAACGAGCAGTACTTC.